The entry that follows covers one TCR beta chain sequence. Its antigen has not been determined. No base qualities exist here, and no much larger clone lies one base off it. Taken from cysteine to phenylalanine, the CDR3 has 15 residues. Here the CDR3 DNA is all that survives: 45 bases in frame from base 1. From a lookup of the germline V gene, CDR1 and CDR2 are MNHNS and SASEGT. At the junction V is shortened by 5 bases and J by 1 base; bases outside the gene matches: 6. The data were produced on an Illumina MiSeq. TCRdb applied fastp at Q25 and MiXCR to the public reads, then kept only in-frame beta chains. Under each unique CDR3 protein, matching rows form one entry showing the most common genes and DNA. This sample gives more than 1,300 distinct CDR3 sequences in total; under 40% of them show up just once. The ten largest account for approximately 19% of the sample. This sample is drawn from a study of T cell repertoires in enteric fever (dated 2018 in TCRdb). For the wider study: The study reconstructed the Salmonella-specific repertoire of circulating effector CD4+ T cells from volunteers experimentally challenged with Salmonella Typhi or Paratyphi A. T cells, including ex vivo, were stained with tetramers that had been loaded with variants of the CdtB(105-125) peptide (SP110Y, ST110H). To pick out the circulating effector CD4+ T cells responding to Salmonella infection, the researchers turned to mass cytometry. The researchers paired unbiased single-cell cloning with mass cytometry, and they also applied T cell receptor sequencing alongside live fluorescence barcoding. Overall results and qualifications from the work: Accumulation of T cells not cross-reacting between serovars appeared to be driven by single amino acid variations in the immunodominant proteins CdtB and PhoN. Among the expanded clonotypes were cross-reactive responses to distantly related Salmonella serovars, as well as clones that recognized antigens found only in S. Typhi or S. Paratyphi A. The study pinpointed HlyE and CdtB as immunodominant T cell antigens specific to S. Typhi and S. Paratyphi A.

Recombination linked TRBV6-1 to TRBJ2-7; TRBD2 agrees with 9 junctional bases. The TCR comes from a human donor with Salmonella enteric fever, either typhoid or paratyphoid (not recorded which). The sample taken for sequencing was CCR7- CD38- CD4+ T cells from PBMCs. The DNA reads as follows: TGTGCCAGCAGTACTCTTCTAGCGGGATCCTACGAGCAGTACTTC. It codes for CASSTLLAGSYEQYF.